The 32 T cell receptor beta chains below come from one sample, sequenced in a study of T cells in Graves' hyperthyroidism and ophthalmopathy (dated by TCRdb to about 2019). Library generation was performed with multiplex PCR. Sequencing was carried out with an Illumina HiSeq 2000. The TCR beta CDR3 regions were amplified from the RNA transcripts. The TCR CDR3 was subjected to a first round of RT-PCR using the HTBI primer set and the Qiagen OneStep RT-PCR kit. The public reads were reprocessed in TCRdb via fastp at Q25 and MiXCR, keeping in-frame beta chains. Each entry is one CDR3 protein sequence, shown with its most common DNA and genes. This sample comprises 250,000 to 300,000 distinct CDR3 sequences, less than 15% of them detected only once. The ten largest make up 6.5% to 10% of the sample. Sequenced: blood. Source of these receptors: a woman aged 30 to 39 with Graves' hyperthyroidism that later progressed to Graves' ophthalmopathy.

This clonotype was observed many times. The chain joins TRBV2 to TRBJ2-5; D possibly corresponds to TRBD2 (5 bases). Germline V lookup: CDR1 SNHLY, CDR2 FYNNEI. The CDR3 contains 14 residues. The V and J ends lost 4 bases and 4 bases respectively, with 13 bases between them. Here the CDR3 reads CASSVGVVGETQYF. CDR3 bases: TGTGCCAGCAGTGTGGGAGTAGTTGGAGAGACCCAGTACTTC.

The rearrangement uses TRBV20-1 and TRBJ2-1; D may correspond to TRBD1 or TRBD2 (5 bases each). Germline V CDR1 and CDR2: DFQATT, SNEGSKA (reference sequence). The CDR3 is made up of 14 amino acids. Trimming removed 2 bases at V and 6 bases at J, with 14 bases between. The CDR3 nucleotides are TGCAGTGCTAGATGGGCTGGGGGAAGCAATGAGCAGTTCTTC. Translated, it gives CSARWAGGSNEQFF.

This chain joins TRBV27 and TRBJ2-4; 12 bases are shared with TRBD2. The junction had 7 bases not matched to a gene; V was cut back by 5 bases and J by 5 bases. The CDR3 consists of 16 residues. CDR1 is MNHEY and CDR2 is SMNVEV in the germline V gene (reference sequence). The CDR3, as DNA: TGTGCCAGCAGTACAGGACTAGCGGGGTTTGAAAACATTCAGTACTTC. It codes for CASSTGLAGFENIQYF.

This clonotype occurred a few times. The chain uses TRBV29-1 and TRBJ2-7, with unresolved D. Trimming left V 1 base short and J 0 bases short, with 4 bases between. This CDR3 spans 12 amino acids. CDR1 and CDR2 from the germline V gene are SQVTM and ANQGSEA. This CDR3 is CSVEVDSYEQYF. In DNA form, the CDR3 reads TGCAGCGTTGAAGTAGACTCCTACGAGCAGTACTTC.

The chain carries TRBV7-3 and TRBJ2-2; 9 bases map to TRBD2. CDR1 is SGHTA and CDR2 is FQGTGA in the germline V gene. Germline trimming cut 6 bases from V and 2 bases from J; bases unmatched to any gene: 7. This CDR3 is 16 amino acids long. CDR3 nucleotide sequence: TGTGCCAGCAGGTTACTAGCGGGCGCAAACACCGGGGAGCTGTTTTTT. Its protein product is CASRLLAGANTGELFF.

The chain couples TRBV9 to TRBJ2-7; no reliable D call. The CDR3 is made up of 14 amino acids. V lost 0 bases to trimming and J lost 2 bases, with 9 bases between them. Germline CDR1 and CDR2: SGDLS and YYNGEE. The CDR3 spells CASSVGQVAYEQYF. In nucleotides, the CDR3 is TGTGCCAGCAGCGTAGGACAAGTAGCCTACGAGCAGTACTTC.

J is TRBJ2-7 and V is TRBV6-2 or TRBV6-3, with 8 bases that match TRBD1. This CDR3 comprises 14 residues. The V segment lost 6 bases and the J segment 3 bases; nucleotides outside the gene matches: 7. Germline V lookup: CDR1 MNHEY, CDR2 SVGEGT. The CDR3 sequence is CASRTDRVSYEQYF. CDR3 nucleotides: TGTGCCAGCAGGACGGACAGGGTCAGCTACGAGCAGTACTTC.

This clonotype has a count of ten or more. The genes are TRBV6-2 or TRBV6-3 and TRBJ2-5; weak D call: TRBD1 (6 bases). The V end was cut by 1 base, the J end by 1 base, with 13 bases between. The CDR3 is 16 residues long. Germline CDR1 and CDR2: MNHEY and SVGEGT. The CDR3 coding sequence is TGTGCCAGCAGTTACTTTATCCGGGACATCCAAGAGACCCAGTACTTC. This gives the protein CASSYFIRDIQETQYF.

This clonotype was observed at least ten times. The rearrangement joins TRBV27 to TRBJ1-1; TRBD1 might be the D (5 bases). The V gene lost 5 bases and the J gene lost 2 bases, with 15 bases spanning the gap. The CDR3 extends over 15 amino acids. CDR1 MNHEY and CDR2 SMNVEV come from the germline V gene (reference sequence). In DNA form, the CDR3 reads TGTGCCAGCAGTCTTTACGGGACGGCAAACACTGAAGCTTTCTTT. It translates to CASSLYGTANTEAFF.

Concerning this clonotype itself: The CDR3 does not close with the conserved phenylalanine or tryptophan, likely indicating a read error. This chain connects TRBV29-1 to TRBJ2-1; possibly TRBD2 for D (5 bases). Trimming left V 6 bases short and J 3 bases short, with 18 bases between. The CDR3 consists of 15 residues. The germline V gene has CDR1 SQVTM and CDR2 ANQGSEA. The CDR3 loop reads CSVPLLDLGYNEQFL. In DNA, the CDR3 is TGCAGCGTCCCTCTATTGGACTTGGGCTACAATGAGCAGTTCCTC.

The chain joins TRBV10-3 to TRBJ1-1; 9 bases fit TRBD1. Germline CDR1 ENHRY, CDR2 SYGVKD. V dropped 10 bases and J dropped 6; count of bases not matched to a gene: 9. The CDR3 runs to 13 residues. The CDR3, as DNA: TGTGCCACCACCACAGGGGGCCGGGCTGAAGCTTTCTTT. The encoded protein is CATTTGGRAEAFF.

This clonotype was picked up many times. The genes are TRBV29-1 and TRBJ2-1; D remains unclear. V was cut by 3 bases and J by 4 bases, with 4 bases left in between. CDR3 length equals 11 residues. Germline values: CDR1 SQVTM, CDR2 ANQGSEA. CDR3 nucleotide sequence: TGCAGCGTTGAGTGGTACAATGAGCAGTTCTTC. This sequence encodes CSVEWYNEQFF.

This clonotype has a single count. This chain links TRBV2 with TRBJ2-7; 8 bases are shared with TRBD1. This CDR3 region has 14 residues. Germline V gene sequence: CDR1 SNHLY, CDR2 FYNNEI. The V and J ends lost 7 bases and 7 bases, in that order; junction bases with no gene match: 12. In DNA, the CDR3 is TGTGCCAGCACCGCCAGGACAGGGATCTATGAGCAGTACTTC. Its protein is CASTARTGIYEQYF.

This clonotype appeared many times. The chain is built from TRBV11-2 and TRBJ2-5; TRBD2 is a possible D gene (5 bases). This CDR3 spans 14 amino acids. V lost 5 bases and J lost 2, with 12 bases in between. CDR1 and CDR2 (germline): SGHAT, FQNNGV. CDR3 nucleotide sequence: TGTGCCAGCAGCAAAGGGAGTCTGCAAGAGACCCAGTACTTC. This translates into CASSKGSLQETQYF.

This clonotype was seen ten or more times. This chain links TRBV19 with TRBJ2-3; 9 nucleotides line up with TRBD1. V was clipped by 1 base and J by 3 bases; unmatched bases: 5. Germline V gene sequence: CDR1 LNHDA, CDR2 SQIVND (reference sequence). The CDR3 has 16 amino acids. CDR3 nucleotide sequence: TGTGCCAGTAGTATAGCTACAGGGGGCATAACAGATACGCAGTATTTT. Amino acid sequence: CASSIATGGITDTQYF.

This clonotype was detected ten times or more. The chain is built from TRBV3-1 and TRBJ2-3, with 7 bases that match TRBD2. Germline lookup yields CDR1 LGHDT and CDR2 YNNKEL (reference sequence). The length of the CDR3 is 15 residues. The V segment lost 4 bases and the J segment 6 bases; nucleotides outside the gene matches: 10. Here the CDR3 DNA reads TGTGCCAGCAGCCCGAGCGGGCCAGCGGGGGATACGCAGTATTTT. The encoded protein is CASSPSGPAGDTQYF.

This clonotype was detected ten times or more. The gene calls are TRBV6-1 and TRBJ2-5; 10 nucleotides align to TRBD1. The CDR3 has 15 amino acids. V gave up 3 bases and J gave up 5 bases; unmatched junction bases: 6. Germline CDR1 MNHNS, CDR2 SASEGT. The CDR3 loop is CASSEGDRGRETQYF. CDR3 coding DNA: TGTGCCAGCAGTGAGGGAGACAGGGGGCGTGAGACCCAGTACTTC.

This clonotype was counted ten times or more. V usage is TRBV28 and J usage is TRBJ2-7; TRBD2 matches at 11 bases. This CDR3 contains 14 residues. Germline CDR1 and CDR2: MDHEN and SYDVKM. V lost 6 bases, J lost 6 bases, and 7 bases stayed unmatched. The CDR3 DNA is TGTGCCAGCAGGGCTAGCGGGAGGCTCCTCGAGCAGTACTTC. As protein: CASRASGRLLEQYF.

This clonotype occurred a few times. This likely reflects a read error, since a far larger clone is one base away. The rearrangement uses TRBV7-3 and TRBJ1-2; possible D gene TRBD1, 6 bases. This CDR3 spans 13 amino acids. The V gene's germline CDR1 is SGHTA and CDR2 FQGTGA. CDR3 nucleotides: TGTGCCAGCAGCTTACAGGGGAGCTATGGCCACACCTTC. It translates to CASSLQGSYGHTF.

This clonotype was picked up many times. V usage is TRBV30 and J usage is TRBJ1-2, with D unresolved. This CDR3 has 12 amino acids. Trimming took off 3 bases at V and 3 bases at J, with 8 bases between the two ends. CDR1 is GTSNPN and CDR2 is SVGIG in the germline V gene (reference sequence). The CDR3, as DNA: TGTGCCTGGAGGAGGACTTACTATGGCTACACCTTC. Protein sequence: CAWRRTYYGYTF.

The chain carries TRBV4-3 and TRBJ2-2; TRBD2 matches 9 bases. Trimming took 0 bases from V and 4 from J; bases not matched to a gene: 15. The CDR3 contains 20 residues. Germline CDR1 is LGHNA and CDR2 is YSLEER. CDR3 loop: CASSQDALPEREVATGELFF. The CDR3 bases are TGCGCCAGCAGCCAAGATGCCCTCCCCGAGCGGGAGGTGGCCACCGGGGAGCTGTTTTTT.

This clonotype was recorded many times. The chain uses TRBV29-1 and TRBJ1-1; tentative D call: TRBD1 (5 bases). Germline CDR1 and CDR2: SQVTM and ANQGSEA. Trimming left V 4 bases short and J 5 bases short, with 8 bases between. This CDR3 is 11 amino acids long. This CDR3 reads CSVGGETEAFF. The CDR3, as DNA: TGCAGCGTTGGGGGGGAGACTGAAGCTTTCTTT.

This clonotype has at least ten counts. This sequence joins TRBV4-1 and TRBJ2-7; 9 positions match TRBD2. The CDR3 contains 16 residues. Germline V CDR1 and CDR2: MGHRA, YSYEKL. V shed 0 bases, J shed 1 base, and the junction held 4 bases outside the gene matches. The CDR3, as DNA: TGCGCCAGCAGCCAAGACCTAGCGGGGTCTTCCTACGAGCAGTACTTC. This translates into CASSQDLAGSSYEQYF.

At least ten counts were recorded for this clonotype. The chain uses TRBV7-2 and TRBJ2-7; the D gene could be TRBD1 or TRBD2 (5 bases each). The CDR3 covers 14 residues. V shed 5 bases and J shed 5 bases, with 16 bases lying between them. The V gene's germline CDR1 is SGHTA and CDR2 FQGNSA. CDR3 protein: CASSPLMGRNEQYF. The CDR3 bases are TGTGCCAGCAGCCCACTCATGGGACGGAACGAGCAGTACTTC.

This clonotype was detected ten times or more. The chain combines TRBV18 with TRBJ2-1; TRBD1 agrees at 7 bases. CDR1 is KGHSH and CDR2 is LQKENI in the germline V gene. V was clipped by 5 bases and J by 4 bases; unmatched bases: 8. The CDR3 spans 15 residues. The CDR3 spells CASSEPGQSYNEQFF. CDR3 nucleotide sequence: TGTGCCAGCTCAGAGCCGGGACAGAGTTACAATGAGCAGTTCTTC.

This clonotype was seen ten or more times. This chain joins TRBV7-2 and TRBJ2-7; a weak D match, TRBD1 (6 bases). V was shortened by 0 bases and J by 2 bases, with 14 bases between the two germline ends. Looked up from germline, CDR1 is SGHTA and CDR2 is FQGNSA. There are 16 residues in the CDR3. CDR3 bases: TGTGCCAGCAGCTTAGCGGGCGGCAGGGGAACCTACGAGCAGTACTTC. This gives the protein CASSLAGGRGTYEQYF.

At least ten counts were recorded for this clonotype. The chain recombines TRBV3-1 with TRBJ2-2, with D tentatively TRBD1 (6 bases). V dropped 0 bases and J dropped 6 bases, with 17 bases sitting between them. The length of the CDR3 is 17 residues. Germline-derived CDR1 and CDR2 are LGHDT and YNNKEL (reference sequence). CDR3 residues: CASSQEAGAAQAGELFF. As DNA, the CDR3 is TGTGCCAGCAGCCAAGAGGCAGGGGCGGCGCAAGCCGGGGAGCTGTTTTTT.

In its sample, this clonotype was seen once. One junction end does not reproduce the germline sequence, and a read error may be involved. This chain connects TRBV7-6 to TRBJ1-4; maybe TRBD1 (5 bases). In germline, CDR1 is SGHVS, CDR2 FNYEAQ. The CDR3 length is 16 residues. The CDR3 loop reads CASSLWDSATNERLFF. The DNA of the CDR3 is TGTGCCAGCAGCCTATGGGACTCAGCAACTAATGAAAGACTGTTTTTT.

This clonotype appeared many times. The rearrangement links TRBV29-1 to TRBJ2-5, with unresolved D. The CDR3 length is 14 residues. The germline CDR1 and CDR2 sequences are SQVTM and ANQGSEA. V dropped 4 bases and J dropped 6 bases, with 18 bases sitting between them. The CDR3, as DNA: TGCAGCGTTGTGAACTTCCCCTCAGAGAAGACCCAGTACTTC. Residues: CSVVNFPSEKTQYF. The whole variable domain, filled in from reference TRBV29-1 and TRBJ2-5, reads SAVISQKPSRDICQRGTSLTIQCQVDSQVTMMFWYRQQPGQSLTLIATANQGSEATYESGFVIDKFPISRPNLTFSTLTVSNMSPEDSSIYLCSVVNFPSEKTQYFGPGTRLLVL.

This clonotype was observed many times. The chain is built from TRBV28 and TRBJ2-7, with 7 bases that match TRBD1. After removal of 8 bases from V and 5 bases from J, the junction contained 9 bases not matched to a gene. CDR1 and CDR2 (germline): MDHEN, SYDVKM. This CDR3 has 13 residues. The chain's CDR3 is CASLYRGDHEQYF. In DNA, the CDR3 is TGTGCCAGCCTTTACAGGGGAGACCACGAGCAGTACTTC.

In this sample, this clonotype turned up many times. The chain links TRBV11-2 to TRBJ2-7; maybe TRBD2 (6 bases). The CDR3 sequence is 13 residues long. V was trimmed by 0 bases and J by 6 bases, leaving 9 bases between them. CDR1 is SGHAT and CDR2 is FQNNGV in the germline V gene. Here the CDR3 reads CASSLDGGSEQYF. For the CDR3, the DNA is TGTGCCAGCAGCTTAGATGGAGGGTCCGAGCAGTACTTC.

This clonotype has just a few counts. Possible read error: a much larger clone is one base away. The chain couples TRBV7-2 to TRBJ1-2, with TRBD1 identical over 8 bases. The CDR3 has 14 residues. In germline, CDR1 is SGHTA, CDR2 FQGNSA. The chain's CDR3 is CASSERTGSYGCTF. The CDR3 nucleotides read TGTGCCAGCAGCGAGAGGACAGGGAGCTATGGCTGCACCTTC.